The 27 T cell receptor beta chains below all came from one sample that was sequenced in a study of blood T cell repertoires in COVID-19 (dated by TCRdb to about 2020). Library preparation employed the immunoSEQ multiplex PCR assay. TCRdb took this table from immuneACCESS and kept in-frame rearrangements with V and J called. Such tables lack part of the clones; where checked against another copy, unresolved V genes explain under half of the gap, and the rest is unexplained. The sample contains around 130,000 clones, approximately 81% of them found a single time. Approximately 1.5% of the sample comes from the top ten. The specimen sequenced was peripheral blood. Receptors originate from a man in his sixties with acute or convalescent COVID-19.

The genes are TRBV5-1 and TRBJ1-6; 10 nucleotides align to TRBD1. The CDR3 contains 16 residues. Germline values: CDR1 SGHRS, CDR2 YFSETQ. Unmatched junction bases numbered 5, after V lost 0 bases and J lost 8 bases. This chain's CDR3 is CASSLEEGQGYSPLHF. CDR3 nucleotides: TGCGCCAGCAGCTTGGAGGAGGGACAGGGGTATTCACCCCTCCACTTT.

This clone was detected once. The J gene is TRBJ2-7, the V gene TRBV11-2; weak D call: TRBD1 (5 bases). Germline V gives CDR1 SGHAT, CDR2 FQNNGV. V lost 2 bases to trimming and J lost 1 base, with 6 bases between them. This CDR3 has 13 residues. The CDR3 coding sequence is TGTGCCAGCAGCTTAAGACAGTCCTACGAGCAGTACTTC. Protein: CASSLRQSYEQYF.

This chain links TRBV7-9 with TRBJ1-1, with D perhaps TRBD1 (5 bases). CDR3 length equals 13 residues. Germline V lookup: CDR1 SEHNR, CDR2 FQNEAQ (reference sequence). V lost 6 bases and J lost 5, with 13 bases in between. The CDR3 sequence: CASRLAGGTEAFF. In DNA, the CDR3 is TGTGCCAGCAGACTAGCGGGGGGAACTGAAGCTTTCTTT.

The CDR3 DNA reads TGTGCCTGCCCCAGGGGGCGAGATTCACCCCTCCACTTT. It specifies CACPRGRDSPLHF. This chain connects TRBV30 to TRBJ1-6; 8 nucleotides line up with TRBD1. The CDR3 consists of 13 residues. V was pared by 6 bases and J by 8 bases, with 6 bases of the junction left unmatched. Germline V lookup: CDR1 GTSNPN, CDR2 SVGIG (reference sequence).

This clone was observed once. The chain carries TRBV5-1 and TRBJ1-2, with D hard to call. The germline V gene encodes CDR1 SGHRS and CDR2 YFSETQ. The CDR3 spans 13 residues. V was trimmed by 0 bases and J by 4 bases, leaving 7 bases between them. This chain's CDR3 is CASSLGQPYGYTF. Here the CDR3 DNA reads TGCGCCAGCAGCTTGGGACAACCCTATGGCTACACCTTC.

This rearrangement joins TRBV3-1 (or the pseudogene TRBV3-2) to TRBJ1-2, with 7 bases fitting TRBD1. The germline V gene has CDR1 LGHDT and CDR2 YNNKEL (reference sequence). V dropped 2 bases and J dropped 4; count of bases not matched to a gene: 7. This CDR3 spans 15 amino acids. The CDR3 spells CASSQTTGNGYGYTF. CDR3 bases: TGTGCCAGCAGCCAAACGACAGGGAACGGCTATGGCTACACCTTC.

The rearrangement uses TRBV27 and TRBJ1-4; D call uncertain. Germline V CDR1 and CDR2: MNHEY, SMNVEV (reference sequence). The V end was cut by 8 bases, the J end by 4 bases, with 11 bases between. The length of the CDR3 is 13 residues. The DNA of the CDR3 is TGTGCCAGCGGACGGGATCATAATGAAAAACTGTTTTTT. It codes for CASGRDHNEKLFF.

The CDR3 DNA is TGTGCCAGTAGTATACAGGGACTAAATCAGCCCCAGCATTTT. It yields the protein CASSIQGLNQPQHF. V is TRBV19 and J is TRBJ1-5; D might be TRBD1 (5 bases). Between the trimmed V and J ends, which lost 2 bases and 4 bases, there was a span of 9 bases. The CDR3 extends over 14 amino acids. The V gene's germline CDR1 is LNHDA and CDR2 SQIVND (reference sequence).

The chain joins TRBV19 to TRBJ1-2, with TRBD1 matching over 10 bases. J gave up 7 bases and V 4 bases, and 6 bases lay outside the gene matches. The CDR3 totals 14 residues. The V gene's germline CDR1 is LNHDA and CDR2 SQIVND (reference sequence). CDR3 amino acids: CASSTARQGAGYTF. The CDR3 nucleotides read TGTGCCAGTAGTACGGCCCGACAGGGGGCTGGCTACACCTTC.

J is TRBJ1-2 and V is TRBV7-2; D may be TRBD1 (6 bases). V lost 2 bases and J lost 6, with 16 bases in between. The CDR3 runs to 15 residues. CDR1 is SGHTA, CDR2 FQGNSA, per germline. The CDR3 DNA sequence: TGTGCCAGCAGCTTAAGGCCAGGGGTGATGGATGGCTACACCTTC. It yields the protein CASSLRPGVMDGYTF.

The chain uses TRBV5-1 and TRBJ2-3, with 9 bases that match TRBD1. The CDR3 covers 14 residues. The ends lost 4 bases at V and 5 bases at J; junction bases unmatched: 5. Germline CDR1 reads SGHRS; CDR2 reads YFSETQ. CDR3 nucleotides: TGCGCCAGCAGCCACAGGGGGCTGGAAGATACGCAGTATTTT. Protein product: CASSHRGLEDTQYF. Filled out from reference TRBV5-1 and TRBJ2-3, the complete variable domain reads KAGVTQTPRYLIKTRGQQVTLSCSPISGHRSVSWYQQTPGQGLQFLFEYFSETQRNKGNFPGRFSGRQFSNSRSEMNVSTLELGDSALYLCASSHRGLEDTQYFGPGTRLTVL.

This chain joins TRBV29-1 and TRBJ2-1; 9 nucleotides match TRBD1. From germline, CDR1 is SQVTM and CDR2 ANQGSEA. The ends lost 7 bases at V and 6 bases at J; junction bases unmatched: 10. The CDR3 contains 14 residues. The CDR3 DNA follows: TGCAGCGCCGCCACCGGGACAGGGCTCAATGAGCAGTTCTTC. Amino acids: CSAATGTGLNEQFF.

This clone was detected once. For the CDR3, the DNA is TGTGCCAGCAGCCTAGGTACCGGACTTAGCTATGGCTACACCTTC. Translated, it gives CASSLGTGLSYGYTF. This chain connects TRBV3-1 (or the pseudogene TRBV3-2) to TRBJ1-2; D unresolved. The ends were cut back, 4 bases at V and 4 bases at J, with 16 bases in the middle. CDR1 and CDR2 (germline): LGHDT, YNNKEL (reference sequence). CDR3 length equals 15 residues.

The chain employs TRBV19 and TRBJ1-5; perhaps TRBD1 as D (6 bases). In germline, CDR1 is LNHDA, CDR2 SQIVND (reference sequence). There are 15 residues in the CDR3. V lost 7 bases to trimming and J lost 0 bases, with 13 bases between them. The CDR3 reads CASTQQGYSNQPQHF. CDR3 DNA sequence: TGTGCCAGTACCCAACAGGGTTATAGCAATCAGCCCCAGCATTTT.

V usage is TRBV2 and J usage is TRBJ2-2; 10 nucleotides match TRBD1. The CDR3 runs 15 residues. Germline V gives CDR1 SNHLY, CDR2 FYNNEI. With V trimmed by 4 bases and J by 5 bases, 4 bases remained unmatched. The CDR3 DNA reads as TGTGCCAGCAGTGTCCGGACAGGGGGTACCGGGGAGCTGTTTTTT. It codes for CASSVRTGGTGELFF.

This chain links TRBV5-1 with TRBJ2-5; 12 nucleotides agree with TRBD2. Per the germline V gene, CDR1 is SGHRS and CDR2 is YFSETQ. Losses at the gene ends were 1 base for V and 0 bases for J; bases not matched to a gene: 7. The CDR3 totals 18 residues. The CDR3 DNA reads as TGCGCCAGCAGCTTGTTACTAGCGGGAGGAGGGTACCAAGAGACCCAGTACTTC. It specifies CASSLLLAGGGYQETQYF.

The CDR3 DNA reads as TGCAGCGTTGAGGTAGGGGGGAACACTGAAGCTTTCTTT. It codes for CSVEVGGNTEAFF. The chain uses TRBV29-1 and TRBJ1-1, with TRBD1 as a possible D gene (6 bases). The length of the CDR3 is 13 residues. Germline-derived CDR1 and CDR2 are SQVTM and ANQGSEA. V lost 3 bases, J lost 1 base, and 9 bases lay in between. The full variable domain, completed using reference TRBV29-1 and TRBJ1-1, is SAVISQKPSRDICQRGTSLTIQCQVDSQVTMMFWYRQQPGQSLTLIATANQGSEATYESGFVIDKFPISRPNLTFSTLTVSNMSPEDSSIYLCSVEVGGNTEAFFGQGTRLTVV.

The chain is built from TRBV19 and TRBJ2-1; TRBD2 aligns across 7 bases. Germline values: CDR1 LNHDA, CDR2 SQIVND (reference sequence). Unmatched junction bases numbered 5, after V lost 3 bases and J lost 3 bases. The CDR3 has 15 residues. CDR3 coding DNA: TGTGCCAGTAGTATGGGCGGGAGTCTCTACAATGAGCAGTTCTTC. Protein: CASSMGGSLYNEQFF.

This clone was seen a handful of times. V is TRBV9 and J is TRBJ2-2; 11 bases agree with TRBD2. The CDR3 extends over 16 amino acids. The J segment lost 0 bases and the V segment lost 3 bases, leaving 1 base of the junction unmatched. CDR1 and CDR2 (germline): SGDLS, YYNGEE. The CDR3 spells CASSASGGTNTGELFF. CDR3 bases: TGTGCCAGCAGCGCTAGCGGGGGGACGAACACCGGGGAGCTGTTTTTT. The full variable domain, completed using reference TRBV9 and TRBJ2-2, is DSGVTQTPKHLITATGQRVTLRCSPRSGDLSVYWYQQSLDQGLQFLIQYYNGEERAKGNILERFSAQQFPDLHSELNLSSLELGDSALYFCASSASGGTNTGELFFGEGSRLTVL.

This chain uses TRBV7-3 with TRBJ1-1; no definite D call. Trimming cost V 2 bases and J 0 bases, with 10 bases left between them. The CDR3 runs to 15 residues. Germline CDR1 and CDR2: SGHTA and FQGTGA. The CDR3 DNA reads as TGTGCCAGCAGCTTAGGTTCAGTCTTGAACACTGAAGCTTTCTTT. This codes for CASSLGSVLNTEAFF. Filled out from reference TRBV7-3 and TRBJ1-1, the complete variable domain reads GAGVSQTPSNKVTEKGKYVELRCDPISGHTALYWYRQSLGQGPEFLIYFQGTGAADDSGLPNDRFFAVRPEGSVSTLKIQRTERGDSAVYLCASSLGSVLNTEAFFGQGTRLTVV.

This clone was picked up many times. The rearrangement uses TRBV9 and TRBJ1-6; a possible D gene is TRBD1 (5 bases). Looked up from germline, CDR1 is SGDLS and CDR2 is YYNGEE. V lost 0 bases and J lost 10, with 11 bases in between. There are 14 residues in the CDR3. The CDR3 spells CASSVARVGSPLHF. DNA for the CDR3: TGTGCCAGCAGCGTAGCCAGGGTTGGGTCACCCCTCCACTTT.

This clone was counted a few times. The J gene is TRBJ1-1, the V gene TRBV6-5; 7 nucleotides line up with TRBD1. Losses at the gene ends were 5 bases for V and 4 bases for J; bases not matched to a gene: 7. CDR3 length: 14 residues. Germline V lookup: CDR1 MNHEY, CDR2 SVGAGI. This chain's CDR3 is CASSKIQGSTEAFF. CDR3 DNA sequence: TGTGCCAGCAGTAAAATACAGGGGAGCACTGAAGCTTTCTTT.

The chain combines TRBV29-1 with TRBJ2-5, with D possibly being TRBD2 (6 bases). Trimming removed 1 base from V and 1 base from J, with 22 bases in between. Germline values: CDR1 SQVTM, CDR2 ANQGSEA. The CDR3 runs 18 residues. CDR3 nucleotides: TGCAGCGTTGAAGGCCCTAGAGTCGCGCGGGACTCCCAAGAGACCCAGTACTTC. Translation: CSVEGPRVARDSQETQYF.

In its sample, this clone was seen many times. V and J are TRBV5-6 and TRBJ1-2; 8 bases align to TRBD1. Germline CDR1 is SGHDT and CDR2 is YYEEEE. The CDR3 is 14 amino acids. With 4 bases clipped from V and 6 bases from J, the junction kept 8 bases outside the gene matches. In nucleotides, the CDR3 is TGTGCCAGCAGCCAAGACAGGGGAACACATGGCTACACCTTC. Protein: CASSQDRGTHGYTF.

The chain joins TRBV15 to TRBJ2-5; TRBD1 matches at 7 bases. This CDR3 comprises 14 residues. The trim removed 0 bases at V and 3 bases at J, leaving 1 base unmatched. Germline assignment: CDR1 LNHNV and CDR2 YYDKDF (reference sequence). CDR3 amino acids: CATSRDGTEETQYF. The CDR3, as DNA: TGTGCCACCAGCAGAGATGGGACAGAAGAGACCCAGTACTTC.

The chain uses TRBV10-3 and TRBJ2-3, with 10 bases fitting TRBD2. From germline, CDR1 is ENHRY and CDR2 SYGVKD. The CDR3 totals 14 residues. Germline trimming cut 4 bases from V and 7 bases from J; bases unmatched to any gene: 5. CDR3 in DNA: TGTGCCATCAGTGTTCAAGCGGGGGGGTATACGCAGTATTTT. Amino acids: CAISVQAGGYTQYF.

V usage is TRBV6-4 and J usage is TRBJ1-5; D gene ambiguous. Trimming stripped 7 bases from V and 0 bases from J, with 13 bases between. The germline V gene has CDR1 MRHNA and CDR2 SNTAGT. This CDR3 has 15 residues. As DNA, the CDR3 is TGTGCCAGCATGGAGGAGATTCTTAGCAATCAGCCCCAGCATTTT. Translation: CASMEEILSNQPQHF.